This TCR beta chain comes out of a study of blood T cell repertoires in COVID-19. This CDR3 contains 15 residues. Sequencing was performed with immunoSEQ multiplex PCR; in TCRdb, only in-frame clones are kept and a portion is missing. The table includes approximately 140,000 clones, 80% to 90% detected once. This clonotype originated in a middle-aged man with acute COVID-19. The chain is built from TRBV21-1 and TRBJ1-6. TRBV21-1 is a pseudogene segment. The sample taken for sequencing was PBMCs or T cells enriched from blood (not recorded which). The DNA of the CDR3 is TGTGCCAGCAGCTCCCCTACGGTGGTAAATTCACCCCTCCACTTT. Protein: CASSSPTVVNSPLHF.